The 4 T cell receptor beta chains reported below all come from one sample, sequenced in a study of blood T cell repertoires in COVID-19. Measured with immunoSEQ multiplex PCR; TCRdb has only the in-frame clones, and not every one. The table lists approximately 36,000 clones, roughly 77% of them singletons. The sequenced material came from peripheral blood. These receptor sequences come from a human donor in a cohort sampled during active or convalescent COVID-19. The donor label of this sample is uncertain.

V and J are TRBV3-1 (or the pseudogene TRBV3-2) and TRBJ1-2; D not resolved. V was pared by 4 bases and J by 1 base, with 7 bases between. This CDR3 contains 13 residues. Germline assignment: CDR1 LGHDT and CDR2 YNNKEL (reference sequence). CDR3 coding DNA: TGTGCCAGCAGCCGAAACAATAACTATGGCTACACCTTC. This gives the protein CASSRNNNYGYTF.

This chain links TRBV24-1 with TRBJ2-5; 9 positions agree with TRBD1. Germline CDR1 KGHDR, CDR2 SFDVKD. With V trimmed by 2 bases and J by 5 bases, 5 bases remained unmatched. The CDR3 extends over 15 amino acids. The CDR3 reads CATSDWGTGKETQYF. DNA for the CDR3: TGTGCCACCAGTGATTGGGGGACAGGGAAGGAGACCCAGTACTTC.

The table lists this clone with a few counts. The chain combines TRBV6-5 with TRBJ2-7; 9 bases align to TRBD2. The germline CDR1 and CDR2 sequences are MNHEY and SVGAGI. The junction had 6 bases not matched to a gene; V was cut back by 0 bases and J by 3 bases. This CDR3 contains 16 residues. DNA of the CDR3: TGTGCCAGCAGTTACTCGATGACTAGCGGCTACTACGAGCAGTACTTC. Translated, it gives CASSYSMTSGYYEQYF.

The chain is built from TRBV2 and TRBJ1-5; D gene unclear. The V gene's germline CDR1 is SNHLY and CDR2 FYNNEI. The CDR3 is 14 amino acids. Between the trimmed V and J ends, which lost 1 base and 9 bases, there was a span of 13 bases. CDR3 bases: TGTGCCAGCAGTGAAGTCCACCTAGGACTGCCCCAGCATTTT. It translates to CASSEVHLGLPQHF.